Included here is one T cell receptor beta chain sequence, with context. The sample originates from a study of patients and donors after allogeneic stem cell transplantation. Germline V gene data show CDR1 as MNHEY and CDR2 as SMNVEV (reference sequence). J was trimmed by 11 bases and V by 2 bases; bases with no gene match: 5. The CDR3 covers 13 residues. One entry per CDR3 protein, called by TCRdb with MiXCR from the RT-PCR reads. This table has about 960,000 distinct CDR3 sequences, approximately 19% appearing once. Sequenced input: blood, either unsorted or a sorted T cell fraction (not recorded which). This clonotype was sampled from a human donor who was either an allogeneic HSCT recipient or a stem cell or donor lymphocyte infusion donor (not recorded which). It is not recorded whose cells these are; they may come from a transplant donor. This chain uses TRBV27 with TRBJ1-1, with 10 bases fitting TRBD1. CDR3 nucleotides: TGTGCCAGCAGTTTAGATCAGGACAGGGGGGCTTTCTTT. Its translation: CASSLDQDRGAFF.